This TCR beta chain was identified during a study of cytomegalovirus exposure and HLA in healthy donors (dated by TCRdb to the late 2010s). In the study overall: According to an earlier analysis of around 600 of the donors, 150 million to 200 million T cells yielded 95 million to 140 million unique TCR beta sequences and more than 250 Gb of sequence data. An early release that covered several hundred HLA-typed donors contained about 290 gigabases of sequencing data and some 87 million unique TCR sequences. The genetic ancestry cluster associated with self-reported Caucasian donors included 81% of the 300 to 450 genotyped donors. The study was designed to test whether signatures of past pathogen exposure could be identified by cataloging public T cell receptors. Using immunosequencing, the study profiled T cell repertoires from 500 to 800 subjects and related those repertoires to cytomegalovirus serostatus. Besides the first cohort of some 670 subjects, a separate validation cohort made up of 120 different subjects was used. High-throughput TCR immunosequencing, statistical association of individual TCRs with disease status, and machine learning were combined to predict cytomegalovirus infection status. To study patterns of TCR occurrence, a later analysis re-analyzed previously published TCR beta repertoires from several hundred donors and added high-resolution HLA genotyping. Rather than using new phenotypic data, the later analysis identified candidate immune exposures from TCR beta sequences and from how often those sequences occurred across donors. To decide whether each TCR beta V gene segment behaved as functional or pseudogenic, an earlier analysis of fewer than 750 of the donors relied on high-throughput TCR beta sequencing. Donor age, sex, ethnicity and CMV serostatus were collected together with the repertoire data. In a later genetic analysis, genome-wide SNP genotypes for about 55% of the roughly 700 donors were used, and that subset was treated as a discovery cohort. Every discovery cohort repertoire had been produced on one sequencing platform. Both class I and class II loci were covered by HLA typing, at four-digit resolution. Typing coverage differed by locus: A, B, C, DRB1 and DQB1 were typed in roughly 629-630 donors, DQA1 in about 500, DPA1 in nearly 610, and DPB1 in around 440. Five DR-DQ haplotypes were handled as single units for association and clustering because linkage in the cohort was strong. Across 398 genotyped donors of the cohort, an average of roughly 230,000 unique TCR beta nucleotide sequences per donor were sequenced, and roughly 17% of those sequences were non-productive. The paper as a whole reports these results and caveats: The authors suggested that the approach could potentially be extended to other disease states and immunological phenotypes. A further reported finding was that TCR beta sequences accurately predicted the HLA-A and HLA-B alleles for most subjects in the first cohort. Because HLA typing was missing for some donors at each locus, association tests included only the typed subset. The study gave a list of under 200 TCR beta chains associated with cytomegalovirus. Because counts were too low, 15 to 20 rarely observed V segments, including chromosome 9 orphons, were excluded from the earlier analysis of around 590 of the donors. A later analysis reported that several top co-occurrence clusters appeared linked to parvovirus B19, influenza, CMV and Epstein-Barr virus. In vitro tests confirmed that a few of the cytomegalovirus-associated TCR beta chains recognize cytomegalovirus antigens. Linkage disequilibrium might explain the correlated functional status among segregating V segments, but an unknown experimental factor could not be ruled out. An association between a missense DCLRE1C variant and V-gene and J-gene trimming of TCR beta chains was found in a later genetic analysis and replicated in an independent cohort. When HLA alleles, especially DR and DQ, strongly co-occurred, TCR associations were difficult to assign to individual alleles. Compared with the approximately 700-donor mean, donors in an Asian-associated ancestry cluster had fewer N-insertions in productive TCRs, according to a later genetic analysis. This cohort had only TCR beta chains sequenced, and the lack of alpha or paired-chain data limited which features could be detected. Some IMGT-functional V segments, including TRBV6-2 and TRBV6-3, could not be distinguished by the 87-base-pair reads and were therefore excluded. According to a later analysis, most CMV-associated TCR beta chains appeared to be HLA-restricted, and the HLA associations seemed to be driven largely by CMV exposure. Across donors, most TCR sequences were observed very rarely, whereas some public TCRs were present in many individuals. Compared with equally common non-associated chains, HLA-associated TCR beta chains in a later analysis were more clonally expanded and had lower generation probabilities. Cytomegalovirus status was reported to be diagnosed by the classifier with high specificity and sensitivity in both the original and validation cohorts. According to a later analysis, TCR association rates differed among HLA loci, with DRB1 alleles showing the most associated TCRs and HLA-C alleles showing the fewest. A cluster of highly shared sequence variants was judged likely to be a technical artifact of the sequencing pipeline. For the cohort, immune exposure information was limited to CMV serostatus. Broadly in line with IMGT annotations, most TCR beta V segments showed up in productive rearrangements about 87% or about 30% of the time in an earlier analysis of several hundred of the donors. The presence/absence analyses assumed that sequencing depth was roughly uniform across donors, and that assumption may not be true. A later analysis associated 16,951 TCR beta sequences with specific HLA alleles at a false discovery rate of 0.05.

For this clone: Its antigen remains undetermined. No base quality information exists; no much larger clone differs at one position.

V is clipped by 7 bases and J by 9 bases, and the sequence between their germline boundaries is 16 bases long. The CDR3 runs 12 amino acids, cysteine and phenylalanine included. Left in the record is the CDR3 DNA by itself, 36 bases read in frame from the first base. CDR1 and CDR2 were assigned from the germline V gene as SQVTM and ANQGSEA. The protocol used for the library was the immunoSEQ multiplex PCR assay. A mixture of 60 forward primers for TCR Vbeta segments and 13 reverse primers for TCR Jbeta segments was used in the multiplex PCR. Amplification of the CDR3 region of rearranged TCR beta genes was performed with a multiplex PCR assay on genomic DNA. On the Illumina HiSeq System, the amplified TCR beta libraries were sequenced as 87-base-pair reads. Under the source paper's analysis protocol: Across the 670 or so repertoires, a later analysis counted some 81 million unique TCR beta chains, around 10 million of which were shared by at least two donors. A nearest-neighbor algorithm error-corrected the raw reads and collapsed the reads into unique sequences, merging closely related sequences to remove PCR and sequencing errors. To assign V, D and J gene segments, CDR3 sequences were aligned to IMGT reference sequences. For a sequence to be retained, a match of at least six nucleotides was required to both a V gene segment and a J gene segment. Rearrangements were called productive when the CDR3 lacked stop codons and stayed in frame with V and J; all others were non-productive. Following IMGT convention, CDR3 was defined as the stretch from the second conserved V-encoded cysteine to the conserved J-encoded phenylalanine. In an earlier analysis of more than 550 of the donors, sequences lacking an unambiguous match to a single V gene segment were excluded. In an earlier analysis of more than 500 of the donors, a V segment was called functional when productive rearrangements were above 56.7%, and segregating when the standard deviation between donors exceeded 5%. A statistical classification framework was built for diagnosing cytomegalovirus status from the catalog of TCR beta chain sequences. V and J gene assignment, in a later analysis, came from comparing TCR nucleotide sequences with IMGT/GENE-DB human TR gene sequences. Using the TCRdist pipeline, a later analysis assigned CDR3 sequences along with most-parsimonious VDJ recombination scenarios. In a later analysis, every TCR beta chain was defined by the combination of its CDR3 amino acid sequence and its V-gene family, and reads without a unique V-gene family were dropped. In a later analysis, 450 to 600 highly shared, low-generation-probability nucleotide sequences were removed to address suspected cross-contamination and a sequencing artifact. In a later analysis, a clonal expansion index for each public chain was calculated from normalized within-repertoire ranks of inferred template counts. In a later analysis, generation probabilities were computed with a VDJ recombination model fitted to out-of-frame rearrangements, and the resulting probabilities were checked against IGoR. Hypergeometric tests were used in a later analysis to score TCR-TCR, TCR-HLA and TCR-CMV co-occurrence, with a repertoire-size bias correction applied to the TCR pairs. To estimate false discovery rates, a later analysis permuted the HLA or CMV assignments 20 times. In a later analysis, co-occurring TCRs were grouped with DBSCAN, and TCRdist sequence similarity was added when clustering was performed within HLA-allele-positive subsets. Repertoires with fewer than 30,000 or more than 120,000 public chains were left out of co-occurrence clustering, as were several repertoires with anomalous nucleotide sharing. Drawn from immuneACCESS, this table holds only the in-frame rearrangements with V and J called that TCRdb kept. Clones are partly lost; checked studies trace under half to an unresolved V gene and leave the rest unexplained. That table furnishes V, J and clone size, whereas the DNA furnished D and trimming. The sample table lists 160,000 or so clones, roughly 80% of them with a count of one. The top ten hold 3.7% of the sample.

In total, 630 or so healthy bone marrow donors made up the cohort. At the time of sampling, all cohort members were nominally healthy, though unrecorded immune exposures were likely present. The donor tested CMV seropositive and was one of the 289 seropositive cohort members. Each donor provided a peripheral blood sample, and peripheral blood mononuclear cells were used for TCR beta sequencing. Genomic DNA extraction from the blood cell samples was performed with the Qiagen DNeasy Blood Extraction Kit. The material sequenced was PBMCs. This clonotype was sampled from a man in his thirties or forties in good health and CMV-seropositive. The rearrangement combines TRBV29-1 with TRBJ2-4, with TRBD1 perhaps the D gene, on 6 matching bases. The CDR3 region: CSAAFRGGIQYF. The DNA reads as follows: TGCAGCGCCGCATTCAGGGGCGGCATTCAGTACTTC.